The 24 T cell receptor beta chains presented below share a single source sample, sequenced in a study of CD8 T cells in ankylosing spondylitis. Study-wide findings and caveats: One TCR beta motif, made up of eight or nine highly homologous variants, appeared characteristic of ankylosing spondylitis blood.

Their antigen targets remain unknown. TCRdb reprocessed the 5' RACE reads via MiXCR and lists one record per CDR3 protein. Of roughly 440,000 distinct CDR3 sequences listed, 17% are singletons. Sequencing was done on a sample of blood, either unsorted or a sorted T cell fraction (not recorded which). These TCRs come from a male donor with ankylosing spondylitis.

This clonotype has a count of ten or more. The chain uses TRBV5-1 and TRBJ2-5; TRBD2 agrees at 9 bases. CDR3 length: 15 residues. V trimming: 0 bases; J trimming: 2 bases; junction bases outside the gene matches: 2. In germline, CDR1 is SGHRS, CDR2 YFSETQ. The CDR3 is CASSLGLAGQETQYF. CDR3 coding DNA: TGCGCCAGCAGCTTGGGCCTAGCGGGACAAGAGACCCAGTACTTC.

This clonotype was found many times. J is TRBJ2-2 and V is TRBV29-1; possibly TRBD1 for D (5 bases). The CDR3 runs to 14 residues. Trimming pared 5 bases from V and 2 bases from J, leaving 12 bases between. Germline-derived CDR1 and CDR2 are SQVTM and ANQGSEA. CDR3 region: CSVRPDTNTGELFF. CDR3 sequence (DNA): TGCAGCGTTCGTCCGGACACCAACACCGGGGAGCTGTTTTTT.

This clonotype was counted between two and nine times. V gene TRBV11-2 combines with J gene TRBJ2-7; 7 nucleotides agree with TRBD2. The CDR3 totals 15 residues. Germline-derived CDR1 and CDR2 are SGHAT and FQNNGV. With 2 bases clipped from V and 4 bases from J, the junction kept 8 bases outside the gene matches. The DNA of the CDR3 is TGTGCCAGCAGCTTATCTACGGGGGGTGGATACGAGCAGTACTTC. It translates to CASSLSTGGGYEQYF.

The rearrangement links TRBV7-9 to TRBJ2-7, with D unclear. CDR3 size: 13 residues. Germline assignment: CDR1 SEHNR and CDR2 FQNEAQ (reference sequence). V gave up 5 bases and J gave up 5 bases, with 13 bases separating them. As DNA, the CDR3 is TGTGCCAGCAGCCCCCGGAGTCGGGACGAGCAGTACTTC. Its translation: CASSPRSRDEQYF.

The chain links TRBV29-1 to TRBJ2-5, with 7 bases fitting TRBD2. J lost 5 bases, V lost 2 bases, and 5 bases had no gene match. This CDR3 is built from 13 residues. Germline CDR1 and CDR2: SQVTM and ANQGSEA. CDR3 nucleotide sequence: TGCAGCGTTGAAAGGGGAGGGCCGGAGACCCAGTACTTC. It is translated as CSVERGGPETQYF.

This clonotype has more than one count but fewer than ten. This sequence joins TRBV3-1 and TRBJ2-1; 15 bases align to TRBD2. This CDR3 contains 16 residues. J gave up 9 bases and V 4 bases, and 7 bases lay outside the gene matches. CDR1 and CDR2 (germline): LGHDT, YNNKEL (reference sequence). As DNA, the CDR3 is TGTGCCAGCAGCCGAGGACTAGCGGGGGGGCGAGGTGAGCAGTTCTTC. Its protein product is CASSRGLAGGRGEQFF.

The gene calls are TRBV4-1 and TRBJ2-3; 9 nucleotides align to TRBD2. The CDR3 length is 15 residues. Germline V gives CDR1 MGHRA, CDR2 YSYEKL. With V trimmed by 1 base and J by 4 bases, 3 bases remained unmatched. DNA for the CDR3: TGCGCCAGCAGCCAAGTGACTAGCGGAGCAGATACGCAGTATTTT. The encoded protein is CASSQVTSGADTQYF.

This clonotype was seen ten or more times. Here the CDR3 DNA reads TGTGCCAGCAGCCAGGGGAGAAATTCACCCCTCCACTTT. This encodes CASSQGRNSPLHF. The chain couples TRBV14 to TRBJ1-6; D gene uncertain. Deletions cut 3 bases from V and 7 bases from J, with 7 bases between. Germline assignment: CDR1 SGHDN and CDR2 FVKESK. This CDR3 contains 13 residues.

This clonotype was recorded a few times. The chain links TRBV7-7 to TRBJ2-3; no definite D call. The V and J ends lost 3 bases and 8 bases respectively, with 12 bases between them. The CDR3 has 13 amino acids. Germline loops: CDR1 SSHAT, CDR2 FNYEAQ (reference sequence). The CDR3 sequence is CASSFGPSATQYF. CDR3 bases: TGTGCCAGCAGCTTCGGACCCTCTGCTACGCAGTATTTT.

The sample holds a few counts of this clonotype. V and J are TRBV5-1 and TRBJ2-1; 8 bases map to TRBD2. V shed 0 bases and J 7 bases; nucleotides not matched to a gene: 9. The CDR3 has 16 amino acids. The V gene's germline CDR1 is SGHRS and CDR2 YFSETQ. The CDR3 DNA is TGCGCCAGCAGCTTGGAGGGGAGCGGGAGAGGAAATGAGCAGTTCTTC. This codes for CASSLEGSGRGNEQFF.

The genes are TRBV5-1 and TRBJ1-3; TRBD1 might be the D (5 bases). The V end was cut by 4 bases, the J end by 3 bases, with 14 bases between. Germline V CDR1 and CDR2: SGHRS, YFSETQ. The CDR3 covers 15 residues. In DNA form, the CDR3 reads TGCGCCAGCAGCCCCGGGACGCTCGGTGGAAACACCATATATTTT. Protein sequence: CASSPGTLGGNTIYF.

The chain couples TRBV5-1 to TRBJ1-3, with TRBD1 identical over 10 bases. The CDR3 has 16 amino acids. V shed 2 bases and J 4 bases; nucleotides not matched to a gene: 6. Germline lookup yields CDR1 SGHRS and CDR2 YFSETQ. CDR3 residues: CASSFWTGGSGNTIYF. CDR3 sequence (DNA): TGCGCCAGCAGCTTCTGGACAGGGGGATCCGGAAACACCATATATTTT.

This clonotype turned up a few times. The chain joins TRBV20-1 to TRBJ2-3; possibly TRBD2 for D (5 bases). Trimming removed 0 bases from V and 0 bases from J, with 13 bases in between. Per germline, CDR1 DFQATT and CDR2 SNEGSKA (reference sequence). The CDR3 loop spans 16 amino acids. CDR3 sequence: CSARDIVRTSTDTQYF. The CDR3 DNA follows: TGCAGTGCTAGAGATATTGTAAGGACTAGCACAGATACGCAGTATTTT.

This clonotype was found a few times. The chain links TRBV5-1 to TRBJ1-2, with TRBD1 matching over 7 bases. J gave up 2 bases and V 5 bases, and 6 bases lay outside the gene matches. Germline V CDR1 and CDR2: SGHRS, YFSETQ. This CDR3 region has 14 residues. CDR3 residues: CASRPGTENYGYTF. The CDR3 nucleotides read TGCGCCAGCAGACCCGGGACAGAGAACTATGGCTACACCTTC.

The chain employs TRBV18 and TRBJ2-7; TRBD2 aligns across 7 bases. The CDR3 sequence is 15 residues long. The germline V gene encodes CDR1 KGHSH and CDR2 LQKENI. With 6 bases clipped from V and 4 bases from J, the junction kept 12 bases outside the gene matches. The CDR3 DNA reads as TGTGCCAGCTCTCCTAGAGGACTAGTCGGGTACGAGCAGTACTTC. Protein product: CASSPRGLVGYEQYF. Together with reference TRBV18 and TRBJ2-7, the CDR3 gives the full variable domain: NAGVMQNPRHLVRRRGQEARLRCSPMKGHSHVYWYRQLPEEGLKFMVYLQKENIIDESGMPKERFSAEFPKEGPSILRIQQVVRGDSAAYFCASSPRGLVGYEQYFGPGTRLTVT.

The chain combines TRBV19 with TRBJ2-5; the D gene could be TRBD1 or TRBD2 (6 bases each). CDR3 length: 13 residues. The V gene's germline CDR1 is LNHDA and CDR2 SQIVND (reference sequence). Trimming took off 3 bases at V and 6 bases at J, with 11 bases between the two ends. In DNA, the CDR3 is TGTGCCAGTAGTATCGAGGGGGGAAAGACCCAGTACTTC. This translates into CASSIEGGKTQYF.

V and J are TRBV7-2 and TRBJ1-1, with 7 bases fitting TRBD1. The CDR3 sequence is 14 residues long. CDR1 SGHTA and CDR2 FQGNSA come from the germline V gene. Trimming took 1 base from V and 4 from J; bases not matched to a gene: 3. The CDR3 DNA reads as TGTGCCAGCAGCTTAGTTCAGGGGGGCACTGAAGCTTTCTTT. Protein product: CASSLVQGGTEAFF.

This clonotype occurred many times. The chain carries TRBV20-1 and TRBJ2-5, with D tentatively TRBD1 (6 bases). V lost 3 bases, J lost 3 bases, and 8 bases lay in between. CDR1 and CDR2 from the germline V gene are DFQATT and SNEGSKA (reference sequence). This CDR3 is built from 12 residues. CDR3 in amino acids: CSASGQKETQYF. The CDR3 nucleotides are TGCAGTGCTAGTGGACAGAAAGAGACCCAGTACTTC.

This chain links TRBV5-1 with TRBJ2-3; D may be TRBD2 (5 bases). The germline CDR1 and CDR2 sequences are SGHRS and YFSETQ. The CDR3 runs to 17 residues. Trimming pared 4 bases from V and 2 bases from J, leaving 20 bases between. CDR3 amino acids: CASSNPDGETFTDTQYF. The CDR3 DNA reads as TGCGCCAGCAGCAACCCGGACGGGGAGACATTCACAGATACGCAGTATTTT.

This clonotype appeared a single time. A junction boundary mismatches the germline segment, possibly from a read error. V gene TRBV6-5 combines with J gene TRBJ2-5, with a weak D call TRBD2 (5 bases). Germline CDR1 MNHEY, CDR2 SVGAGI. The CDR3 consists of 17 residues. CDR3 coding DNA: TGTGCCAGCAGTTACTCTGCAGGTGGGAGTGGGCGAGAGGCCCAGTACTTC. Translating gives CASSYSAGGSGREAQYF.

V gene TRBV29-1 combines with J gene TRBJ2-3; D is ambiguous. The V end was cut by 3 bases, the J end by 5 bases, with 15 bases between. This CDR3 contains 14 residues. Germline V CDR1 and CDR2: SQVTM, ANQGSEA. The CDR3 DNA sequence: TGCAGCGTTGAGAAGACTGCCCCTGGAGATACGCAGTATTTT. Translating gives CSVEKTAPGDTQYF.

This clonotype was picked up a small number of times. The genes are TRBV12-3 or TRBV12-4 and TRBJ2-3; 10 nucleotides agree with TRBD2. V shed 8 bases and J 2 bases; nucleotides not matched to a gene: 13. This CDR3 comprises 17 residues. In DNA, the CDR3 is TGTGCCAGCGGGACCCGGGGGACTAGCGCGTCCACAGATACGCAGTATTTT. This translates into CASGTRGTSASTDTQYF.

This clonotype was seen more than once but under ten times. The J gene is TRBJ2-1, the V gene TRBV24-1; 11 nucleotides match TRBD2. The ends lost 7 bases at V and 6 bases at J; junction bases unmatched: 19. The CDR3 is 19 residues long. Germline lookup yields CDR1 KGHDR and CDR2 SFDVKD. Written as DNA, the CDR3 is TGTGCCACCAGCGTCTCCTTCGGACTAGCGGGTGGGAACGGCAATGAGCAGTTCTTC. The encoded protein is CATSVSFGLAGGNGNEQFF.

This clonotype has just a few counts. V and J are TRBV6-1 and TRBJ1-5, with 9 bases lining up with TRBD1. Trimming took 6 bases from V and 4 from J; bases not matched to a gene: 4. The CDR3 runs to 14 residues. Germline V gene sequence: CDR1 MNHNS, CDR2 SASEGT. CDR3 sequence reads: CASRGQGANQPQHF. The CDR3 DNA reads TGTGCCAGCAGGGGACAGGGCGCTAATCAGCCCCAGCATTTT.